This passage covers 19 T cell receptor beta chains from one sample sequenced in a study of graft-versus-host responses after intestinal transplantation. For these TCRs, the target antigens are not known. Method: immunoSEQ multiplex PCR; TCRdb's copy keeps in-frame clones and lacks some. The data hold roughly 100,000 clones, with about 88% observed a single time. Material: unstimulated CD4+ T cells sorted from spleen or lymph node cells, obtained before intestinal transplant. The source is a human donor who received an intestinal transplant.

V usage is TRBV19 and J usage is TRBJ1-5; 9 positions match TRBD1. Germline V CDR1 and CDR2: LNHDA, SQIVND (reference sequence). The CDR3 spans 17 residues. V was pared by 2 bases and J by 1 base, with 6 bases of the junction left unmatched. The CDR3 region has the DNA TGTGCCAGTAGTATATTGGGACAGGGCCCCAGCAATCAGCCCCAGCATTTT. Translation gives CASSILGQGPSNQPQHF.

The V gene is TRBV4-2, the J gene TRBJ2-5; 9 bases align to TRBD2. The ends lost 4 bases at V and 4 bases at J; junction bases unmatched: 4. Germline CDR1 LGHNA, CDR2 YNFKEQ. There are 14 residues in the CDR3. In DNA, the CDR3 is TGTGCCAGCAGCCCGGGAGCGGGGGGAGAGACCCAGTACTTC. Encoded protein: CASSPGAGGETQYF.

This clone occurred once. The chain joins TRBV9 to TRBJ2-3, with D possibly matching TRBD2 (5 bases). The germline CDR1 and CDR2 sequences are SGDLS and YYNGEE. CDR3 length equals 14 residues. V shed 5 bases and J shed 2 bases, with 12 bases lying between them. The CDR3 DNA reads TGTGCCAGCAGTGAGAAGGGAGTCACAGATACGCAGTATTTT. This gives the protein CASSEKGVTDTQYF.

The genes are TRBV5-1 and TRBJ2-3; D is undetermined. The V and J ends lost 3 bases and 5 bases respectively, with 7 bases between them. This CDR3 has 12 amino acids. Germline CDR1 reads SGHRS; CDR2 reads YFSETQ. CDR3 sequence reads: CASSSFLDTQYF. The DNA for the CDR3 is TGCGCCAGCAGCTCATTTTTAGATACGCAGTATTTT.

V usage is TRBV14 and J usage is TRBJ2-1; D not certain. CDR1 SGHDN and CDR2 FVKESK come from the germline V gene. The V end was cut by 4 bases, the J end by 2 bases, with 15 bases between. This CDR3 spans 16 amino acids. The CDR3 here is CASSRLGGTTYNEQFF. In DNA, the CDR3 is TGTGCCAGCAGCCGCCTGGGTGGCACTACCTACAATGAGCAGTTCTTC.

With regard to this clone: Different DNA sequences within this sample yield the same CDR3. This sequence joins TRBV18 and TRBJ2-7, with no clear D. Trimming removed 0 bases at V and 3 bases at J, with 12 bases between. Per the germline V gene, CDR1 is KGHSH and CDR2 is LQKENI. The CDR3 consists of 15 residues. The CDR3 is CASSPPLAGSYEQYF. The CDR3 DNA reads as TGTGCCAGCTCACCACCTCTGGCAGGTAGCTACGAGCAGTACTTC. The full variable domain, with the rest looked up from reference TRBV18 and TRBJ2-7, is NAGVMQNPRHLVRRRGQEARLRCSPMKGHSHVYWYRQLPEEGLKFMVYLQKENIIDESGMPKERFSAEFPKEGPSILRIQQVVRGDSAAYFCASSPPLAGSYEQYFGPGTRLTVT.

V and J are TRBV6-4 and TRBJ2-2, with a possible D match to TRBD1 (6 bases). This CDR3 has 14 amino acids. The germline V gene encodes CDR1 MRHNA and CDR2 SNTAGT. V was shortened by 5 bases and J by 2 bases, with 9 bases between the two germline ends. CDR3: CASSQDSNTGELFF. The CDR3 DNA is TGTGCCAGCAGTCAGGACAGTAACACCGGGGAGCTGTTTTTT.

The chain uses TRBV18 and TRBJ1-5, with no clear D. Germline V CDR1 and CDR2: KGHSH, LQKENI. Trimming cost V 2 bases and J 6 bases, with 14 bases left between them. The CDR3 consists of 15 residues. The CDR3 protein is CASSPEEGLPQPQHF. CDR3 bases: TGTGCCAGCTCACCAGAAGAGGGTCTTCCTCAGCCCCAGCATTTT.

The V call is TRBV7-2, the J call TRBJ2-7; unclear D gene. Deletions cut 0 bases from V and 1 base from J, with 7 bases between. Per germline, CDR1 SGHTA and CDR2 FQGNSA. The CDR3 has 14 residues. CDR3 sequence reads: CASSLAGGSYEQYF. CDR3 coding DNA: TGTGCCAGCAGCTTAGCCGGCGGATCCTACGAGCAGTACTTC.

For the CDR3, the DNA is TGTGCCAGCAGTGAAAGGACGGGGTTAGCTAACTATGGCTACACCTTC. Translating it yields CASSERTGLANYGYTF. The chain is built from TRBV6-1 and TRBJ1-2, with D unclear. With 2 bases removed from V and 0 bases from J, the gap between germline ends came to 13 bases. Germline V lookup: CDR1 MNHNS, CDR2 SASEGT. The CDR3 is 16 amino acids.

For the CDR3, the DNA is TGTGCCAGCAGCTTGGAGACACCGGAAAACATTCAGTACTTC. Amino acids: CASSLETPENIQYF. V usage is TRBV5-4 and J usage is TRBJ2-4; D is unclear. The CDR3 covers 14 residues. With 0 bases removed from V and 5 bases from J, the gap between germline ends came to 9 bases. The germline V gene encodes CDR1 SGHNT and CDR2 YYREEE (reference sequence).

The chain couples TRBV18 to TRBJ2-3; 9 positions agree with TRBD2. With V trimmed by 6 bases and J by 8 bases, 15 bases remained unmatched. The CDR3 is made up of 16 amino acids. CDR1 is KGHSH and CDR2 is LQKENI in the germline V gene. CDR3 region: CASSEASGIIQPTQYF. The CDR3 DNA sequence: TGTGCCAGCTCCGAGGCTAGCGGGATCATTCAGCCTACGCAGTATTTT.

This chain uses TRBV5-4 with TRBJ1-1, with D hard to call. The V end was cut by 0 bases, the J end by 5 bases, with 14 bases between. Germline assignment: CDR1 SGHNT and CDR2 YYREEE (reference sequence). The length of the CDR3 is 15 residues. The CDR3 loop reads CASSLAGVWGTEAFF. The CDR3 DNA follows: TGTGCCAGCAGCTTGGCGGGTGTCTGGGGAACTGAAGCTTTCTTT.

This clone was counted only a few times. This rearrangement joins TRBV2 to TRBJ2-7; D might be TRBD1 or TRBD2, each matching 5 bases. This CDR3 is built from 12 residues. Trimming took 4 bases from V and 7 from J, leaving 11 bases between them. Germline CDR1 SNHLY, CDR2 FYNNEI. The DNA of the CDR3 is TGTGCCAGCAGTGCGGGGCCAGGAGAGCAGTACTTC. This encodes CASSAGPGEQYF.

This clone was seen more than once but under ten times. This chain joins TRBV10-3 and TRBJ2-2, with D uncertain. Trimming removed 4 bases from V and 6 bases from J, with 9 bases in between. CDR1 ENHRY and CDR2 SYGVKD come from the germline V gene. This CDR3 contains 13 residues. This chain's CDR3 is CAISGDLAGELFF. CDR3 sequence (DNA): TGTGCCATCAGTGGGGATCTGGCCGGGGAGCTGTTTTTT.

This chain uses TRBV5-4 with TRBJ2-4; either TRBD1 or TRBD2 may supply D (5 bases each). V was cut by 3 bases and J by 3 bases, with 19 bases left in between. The CDR3 has 17 residues. The germline gives CDR1 SGHNT, CDR2 YYREEE (reference sequence). CDR3: CASSSSRGKLSKNIQYF. CDR3 nucleotide sequence: TGTGCCAGCAGCTCTTCGAGGGGTAAATTGAGCAAAAACATTCAGTACTTC.

This chain connects TRBV27 to TRBJ2-2; D is uncertain. V lost 4 bases, J lost 0 bases, and 9 bases lay in between. Per the germline V gene, CDR1 is MNHEY and CDR2 is SMNVEV (reference sequence). This CDR3 is built from 15 residues. The CDR3 region is CASSWAGANTGELFF. CDR3 nucleotide sequence: TGTGCCAGCAGTTGGGCCGGAGCGAACACCGGGGAGCTGTTTTTT.

In DNA, the CDR3 is TGCAGCGTTGAGGTCCTGGCCTCCTACAATGAGCAGTTCTTC. This gives the protein CSVEVLASYNEQFF. The chain recombines TRBV29-1 with TRBJ2-1; D unclear. V lost 3 bases to trimming and J lost 0 bases, with 9 bases between them. The CDR3 sequence is 14 residues long. Germline assignment: CDR1 SQVTM and CDR2 ANQGSEA.

J is TRBJ1-2 and V is TRBV6-5; TRBD1 agrees at 10 bases. CDR3 length equals 15 residues. CDR1 MNHEY and CDR2 SVGAGI come from the germline V gene. V lost 2 bases to trimming and J lost 2 bases; unmatched junction nucleotides: 2. The CDR3 here is CASSYRTGGNYGYTF. CDR3 nucleotides: TGTGCCAGCAGTTACCGGACAGGGGGGAACTATGGCTACACCTTC.